Below are 3 T cell receptor beta chains sequenced from a single sample in a study of early T cells in non-severe SARS-CoV-2 infection. MiXCR was run by TCRdb on the 5' RACE reads, yielding one entry per CDR3 protein. The table lists approximately 70,000 distinct CDR3 sequences, about 10% of them singletons. The sequencing sample was made of whole blood. The receptors stem from an adult who was a healthcare worker with PCR-confirmed SARS-CoV-2 infection or an uninfected control (not recorded which).

V usage is TRBV29-1 and J usage is TRBJ2-7, with a tentative D call TRBD2 (5 bases). V lost 3 bases and J lost 4, with 13 bases in between. The CDR3 runs 13 residues. CDR1 SQVTM and CDR2 ANQGSEA come from the germline V gene. The CDR3 DNA reads as TGCAGCGTTGAGCACGGGAAGAGGTACGAGCAGTACTTC. Translating gives CSVEHGKRYEQYF.

The table lists this clonotype with many counts. This CDR3 reads CASSEAAGDNTDTQYF. The CDR3 DNA reads as TGTGCCAGCAGTGAAGCGGCAGGGGACAACACAGATACGCAGTATTTT. The chain combines TRBV2 with TRBJ2-3; a weak D match, TRBD1 (6 bases). V was cut by 0 bases and J by 2 bases, with 12 bases left in between. The CDR3 length is 16 residues. CDR1 is SNHLY and CDR2 is FYNNEI in the germline V gene.

This clonotype was seen at least ten times. The rearrangement uses TRBV25-1 and TRBJ2-1; D not resolved. This CDR3 is built from 11 residues. Trimming took off 2 bases at V and 9 bases at J, with 5 bases between the two ends. Germline CDR1 and CDR2: MGHDK and SYGVNS. CDR3 sequence: CASSELGEQFF. In nucleotides, the CDR3 is TGTGCCAGCAGTGAACTAGGTGAGCAGTTCTTC.